Listed here are 27 T cell receptor beta chains from one sample, sequenced in a study of T-cell memory formation after mild COVID-19. From the 5' RACE reads, TCRdb called clonotypes with MiXCR, one entry per CDR3 protein. The table has 300,000 to 350,000 distinct CDR3 sequences, 15% to 20% seen once; the top ten hold around 21%. The sequenced sample was PBMCs or a T cell subset sorted from them (not recorded which). The receptors shown here come from a man aged 18 to 29 who had mild COVID-19 (a few samples of this study predate the infection). Cell type and time point are not known.

The rearrangement uses TRBV27 and TRBJ2-7, with D perhaps TRBD1 or TRBD2 (5 bases each). The CDR3 is made up of 16 amino acids. Germline-derived CDR1 and CDR2 are MNHEY and SMNVEV (reference sequence). V gave up 7 bases and J gave up 2 bases, with 21 bases separating them. The CDR3 sequence: CASTPGTDLTPYEQYF. The CDR3 DNA reads TGTGCCAGCACCCCAGGGACGGATCTCACCCCCTACGAGCAGTACTTC.

About this clonotype itself: A much larger clone differs by one base, so this may be a read error. V and J are TRBV20-1 and TRBJ1-1; unclear D gene. The CDR3 consists of 11 residues. V shed 2 bases and J shed 1 base, with 2 bases lying between them. Germline V gives CDR1 DFQATT, CDR2 SNEGSKA (reference sequence). The CDR3 spells CSARRNTEAFF. CDR3 DNA sequence: TGCAGTGCTAGAAGGAACACTGAAGCTTTCTTT.

The V gene is TRBV6-5, the J gene TRBJ2-7; D remains ambiguous. The CDR3 runs to 15 residues. Germline-derived CDR1 and CDR2 are MNHEY and SVGAGI. Trimming removed 6 bases from V and 5 bases from J, with 20 bases in between. The CDR3 DNA reads TGTGCCAGCAGCCCACCGTATGGACCCCGCCACGAGCAGTACTTC. It codes for CASSPPYGPRHEQYF.

This clonotype was counted between two and nine times. The V and J genes are TRBV4-1 and TRBJ1-3; D is unclear. CDR3 length: 15 residues. Germline CDR1 reads MGHRA; CDR2 reads YSYEKL. With 0 bases removed from V and 7 bases from J, the gap between germline ends came to 13 bases. Here the CDR3 DNA reads TGCGCCAGCAGCCAAGAAGTAACGCGAGAGAACACCATATATTTT. Its protein product is CASSQEVTRENTIYF.

The chain links TRBV12-3 or TRBV12-4 to TRBJ2-3, with TRBD2 identical over 16 bases. V lost 6 bases and J lost 2; bases outside the gene matches: 8. The CDR3 totals 18 residues. The CDR3 sequence: CASSPGGLAGGATDTQYF. The CDR3 bases are TGTGCCAGCAGCCCCGGGGGACTAGCGGGGGGGGCCACAGATACGCAGTATTTT.

The J gene is TRBJ2-5, the V gene TRBV24-1; D remains ambiguous. CDR3 length: 12 residues. Trimming shortened V by 5 bases and J by 4 bases, and 7 bases separated the two germline ends. Looked up from germline, CDR1 is KGHDR and CDR2 is SFDVKD. In DNA, the CDR3 is TGTGCCACCAGTGTTACGGGAGAGACCCAGTACTTC. Amino acid sequence: CATSVTGETQYF.

This clonotype was seen more than once but under ten times. The genes are TRBV5-6 and TRBJ2-7, with TRBD1 as a possible D gene (6 bases). CDR1 SGHDT and CDR2 YYEEEE come from the germline V gene. The CDR3 consists of 15 residues. V lost 4 bases and J 1 base, leaving 15 bases between the germline ends. The CDR3 region is CASSATDRPSYEQYF. DNA for the CDR3: TGTGCCAGCAGCGCGACGGACAGACCTTCCTACGAGCAGTACTTC.

The rearrangement joins TRBV12-5 to TRBJ2-2, with no clear D. The V gene lost 4 bases and the J gene lost 5 bases, with 11 bases spanning the gap. The CDR3 runs to 14 residues. CDR1 and CDR2 (germline): LGHNT, FRNRAP. The CDR3, as DNA: TGTGCTAGTGGTTCCCCGCCCGGGACCGGGGAGCTGTTTTTT. Its protein is CASGSPPGTGELFF.

The table lists this clonotype with a few counts. The chain joins TRBV28 to TRBJ1-1; TRBD1 matches 9 bases. The V gene's germline CDR1 is MDHEN and CDR2 SYDVKM. The CDR3 has 15 residues. J gave up 6 bases and V 5 bases, and 10 bases lay outside the gene matches. This chain's CDR3 is CASSTGQGRHPEAFF. CDR3 nucleotides: TGTGCCAGCAGTACGGGACAGGGCCGGCATCCTGAAGCTTTCTTT.

This clonotype was seen a handful of times. V is TRBV7-8 and J is TRBJ1-1; no definite D call. Germline V gives CDR1 SGHVS, CDR2 FQNEAQ. The CDR3 is 14 amino acids. The V gene lost 0 bases and the J gene lost 4 bases, with 9 bases spanning the gap. The CDR3 DNA reads as TGTGCCAGCAGCTTAGCACCCCTGGTCACTGAAGCTTTCTTT. This sequence encodes CASSLAPLVTEAFF.

This clonotype has a handful of counts. The chain couples TRBV27 to TRBJ1-5; TRBD1 aligns across 7 bases. The CDR3 has 13 residues. The ends lost 8 bases at V and 6 bases at J; junction bases unmatched: 7. Germline lookup yields CDR1 MNHEY and CDR2 SMNVEV (reference sequence). CDR3 region: CASGQTGTQPQHF. CDR3 in DNA: TGTGCCAGCGGCCAGACAGGGACTCAGCCCCAGCATTTT.

This chain joins TRBV19 and TRBJ1-4, with D hard to call. The CDR3 consists of 14 residues. Germline V gives CDR1 LNHDA, CDR2 SQIVND (reference sequence). Trimming removed 6 bases from V and 13 bases from J, with 21 bases in between. As DNA, the CDR3 is TGTGCCAGTAGCCCCGCCGGCCCGGCAGCTAGACTGTTTTTT. It encodes CASSPAGPAARLFF.

Only a few counts were recorded for this clonotype. CDR3 sequence: CASSSLAGGSTETQYF. The CDR3 DNA reads as TGCGCCAGCAGTTCCCTTGCGGGGGGTAGTACGGAGACCCAGTACTTC. The V and J genes are TRBV5-1 and TRBJ2-5, with 8 bases identical to TRBD2. V trimming: 5 bases; J trimming: 5 bases; junction bases outside the gene matches: 14. The CDR3 totals 16 residues. CDR1 is SGHRS, CDR2 YFSETQ, per germline.

The gene calls are TRBV20-1 and TRBJ2-7, with D perhaps matching TRBD1 (6 bases). The V end was cut by 3 bases, the J end by 2 bases, with 14 bases between. The CDR3 is 14 residues long. From germline, CDR1 is DFQATT and CDR2 SNEGSKA (reference sequence). CDR3 region: CSARPSTGTYEQYF. In nucleotides, the CDR3 is TGCAGTGCTAGGCCGTCGACAGGTACCTACGAGCAGTACTTC.

This clonotype was detected only a few times. As DNA, the CDR3 is TGCGCCAGCAGCTTGGGGTTACTCACCGGGGAGCTGTTTTTT. This encodes CASSLGLLTGELFF. This chain links TRBV5-1 with TRBJ2-2, with D uncertain. This CDR3 is 14 amino acids long. Germline CDR1 reads SGHRS; CDR2 reads YFSETQ. The V gene lost 0 bases and the J gene lost 4 bases, with 7 bases spanning the gap.

The CDR3 bases are TGTGCCAGCAGGTTACTTAGCGGGGTCCAAACAGATACGCAGTATTTT. Translated: CASRLLSGVQTDTQYF. The chain has TRBV7-6 and TRBJ2-3; 8 bases align to TRBD2. CDR1 and CDR2 (germline): SGHVS, FNYEAQ. The CDR3 spans 16 residues. With 6 bases clipped from V and 3 bases from J, the junction kept 11 bases outside the gene matches.

This chain uses TRBV18 with TRBJ1-2, with D hard to call. Germline CDR1 is KGHSH and CDR2 is LQKENI. V lost 0 bases and J lost 6, with 8 bases in between. The CDR3 loop spans 13 amino acids. The CDR3 sequence is CASSPPNWDGYTF. In DNA form, the CDR3 reads TGTGCCAGCTCACCACCGAATTGGGATGGCTACACCTTC.

This clonotype was counted a few times. This rearrangement joins TRBV7-2 to TRBJ2-3; 9 positions agree with TRBD2. CDR3 length equals 15 residues. J gave up 2 bases and V 5 bases, and 5 bases lay outside the gene matches. Germline V lookup: CDR1 SGHTA, CDR2 FQGNSA. The CDR3 spells CASSPAGGYTDTQYF. CDR3 DNA sequence: TGTGCCAGCAGCCCGGCGGGGGGGTACACAGATACGCAGTATTTT.

This clonotype was counted only a few times. The J gene is TRBJ1-1, the V gene TRBV5-1; TRBD1 might be the D (6 bases). CDR1 and CDR2 (germline): SGHRS, YFSETQ. V lost 7 bases and J lost 6, with 16 bases in between. The CDR3 covers 13 residues. The CDR3 sequence is CASGRDGGAEAFF. The CDR3 nucleotides are TGCGCCAGCGGCCGAGATGGGGGCGCTGAAGCTTTCTTT.

The CDR3, as DNA: TGTGCCTGGAGTCTGACCGTGGGAAACACCATATATTTT. It yields the protein CAWSLTVGNTIYF. V usage is TRBV30 and J usage is TRBJ1-3; D is undetermined. V lost 2 bases and J lost 4, with 9 bases in between. The CDR3 has 13 amino acids. Germline loops: CDR1 GTSNPN, CDR2 SVGIG (reference sequence).

This chain links TRBV10-3 with TRBJ2-7; possibly TRBD2 for D (6 bases). V was trimmed by 8 bases and J by 0 bases, leaving 14 bases between them. The CDR3 length is 14 residues. Germline values: CDR1 ENHRY, CDR2 SYGVKD. The CDR3 spells CAISIRGSSYEQYF. CDR3 nucleotide sequence: TGTGCCATCTCCATCCGGGGGAGCTCCTACGAGCAGTACTTC.

The table lists this clonotype with a few counts. CDR3 bases: TGTGCCAGCAGTTACTCAGAGCAAAGGTTACGAGCTTTCTTT. Protein: CASSYSEQRLRAFF. This sequence joins TRBV6-2 or TRBV6-3 and TRBJ1-1; no clear D gene. Trimming pared 0 bases from V and 10 bases from J, leaving 15 bases between. The germline V gene has CDR1 MNHEY and CDR2 SVGEGT. CDR3 length: 14 amino acids.

The V and J genes are TRBV9 and TRBJ2-5; TRBD1 or TRBD2 may be the D gene (5 bases each). V was cut by 3 bases and J by 5 bases, with 11 bases left in between. This CDR3 spans 13 amino acids. The V gene's germline CDR1 is SGDLS and CDR2 YYNGEE. The CDR3 DNA is TGTGCCAGCAGCGCCGGCAGGGAGGAGACCCAGTACTTC. This encodes CASSAGREETQYF.

J is TRBJ2-6 and V is TRBV27, with a possible D match to TRBD1 (5 bases). This CDR3 spans 15 amino acids. V lost 2 bases to trimming and J lost 4 bases, with 9 bases between them. Per germline, CDR1 MNHEY and CDR2 SMNVEV (reference sequence). CDR3 in amino acids: CASSLNAGGANVLTF. The CDR3 coding sequence is TGTGCCAGCAGTTTAAATGCAGGGGGGGCCAACGTCCTGACTTTC.

The chain employs TRBV5-1 and TRBJ1-2; 12 nucleotides align to TRBD1. The germline gives CDR1 SGHRS, CDR2 YFSETQ. The V gene end was trimmed by 0 bases and the J gene end by 7 bases; junction bases not matched to a gene: 4. The length of the CDR3 is 15 residues. This chain's CDR3 is CASSLEGQGAFGYTF. In DNA, the CDR3 is TGCGCCAGCAGCTTGGAGGGACAGGGGGCGTTTGGCTACACCTTC.

This chain uses TRBV5-1 with TRBJ1-3; TRBD1 aligns across 9 bases. The CDR3 covers 15 residues. The trim removed 4 bases at V and 4 bases at J, leaving 6 bases unmatched. Germline V CDR1 and CDR2: SGHRS, YFSETQ. CDR3 DNA: TGCGCCAGCAGCGTACAGGGGGCGCAAGGAAACACCATATATTTT. It yields the protein CASSVQGAQGNTIYF. Full variable domain (missing parts from reference TRBV5-1 and TRBJ1-3): KAGVTQTPRYLIKTRGQQVTLSCSPISGHRSVSWYQQTPGQGLQFLFEYFSETQRNKGNFPGRFSGRQFSNSRSEMNVSTLELGDSALYLCASSVQGAQGNTIYFGEGSWLTVV.

The table lists this clonotype with many counts. The chain uses TRBV7-2 and TRBJ2-7, with unresolved D. The CDR3 loop spans 13 amino acids. Germline V gene data show CDR1 as SGHTA and CDR2 as FQGNSA. The V and J ends lost 1 base and 6 bases respectively, with 10 bases between them. The CDR3 coding sequence is TGTGCCAGCAGCTTAGTGGTAGGCCTCGAGCAGTACTTC. It translates to CASSLVVGLEQYF. Complete variable domain (other parts from reference TRBV7-2 and TRBJ2-7): GAGVSQSPSNKVTEKGKDVELRCDPISGHTALYWYRQSLGQGLEFLIYFQGNSAPDKSGLPSDRFSAERTGGSVSTLTIQRTQQEDSAVYLCASSLVVGLEQYFGPGTRLTVT.